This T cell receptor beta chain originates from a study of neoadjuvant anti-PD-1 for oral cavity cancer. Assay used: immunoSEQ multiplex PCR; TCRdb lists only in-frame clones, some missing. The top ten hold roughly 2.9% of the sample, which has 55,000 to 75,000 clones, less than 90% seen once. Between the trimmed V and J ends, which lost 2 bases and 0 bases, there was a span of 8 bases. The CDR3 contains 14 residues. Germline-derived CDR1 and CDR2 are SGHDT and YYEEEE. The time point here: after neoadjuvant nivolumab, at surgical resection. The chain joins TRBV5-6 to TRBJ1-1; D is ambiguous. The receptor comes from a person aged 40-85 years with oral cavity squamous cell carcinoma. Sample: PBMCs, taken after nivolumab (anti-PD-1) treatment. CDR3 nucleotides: TGTGCCAGCAGCTTTCTCGGGATGAACACTGAAGCTTTCTTT. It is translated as CASSFLGMNTEAFF.